Below, one T cell receptor beta chain is given with its context. Its matching antigen is unknown. The CDR3 covers 20 residues. The J segment lost 0 bases and the V segment lost 3 bases, leaving 15 bases of the junction unmatched. The V gene's germline CDR1 is MNHNS and CDR2 SASEGT. Primers used in a second PCR of about 7 to 12 cycles were a sample-barcoded 5' primer and a J-beta primer mix. One entry per CDR3 protein, called by TCRdb with MiXCR from the 5' RACE reads. The table records some 1.4 million distinct CDR3 sequences, 35% to 45% of them present only once. The sample originates from a study of blood T cells in healthy people across ages. Regarding the study as a whole: Any conclusive comparison of naive versus antigen-experienced cells was prevented by using unsorted PBMCs.

The V call is TRBV6-1, the J call TRBJ2-5; the match to TRBD2 covers 11 bases. The sample was blood. This receptor was identified in a woman aged 18-29 years in good health. The CDR3, as DNA: TGTGCCAGCAGTGATGGGATTCCTAGCGGGGGGCCGGTGTACCAAGAGACCCAGTACTTC. Residues: CASSDGIPSGGPVYQETQYF.